A single sample gave rise to the 23 T cell receptor beta chains below, sequenced in a study of T cell responses to AZD1222 COVID-19 vaccine. This table comes from immunoSEQ multiplex PCR, and its TCRdb copy is limited to in-frame clones, with some not included. This table holds 140,000 or so clones, about 91% found once. Sequencing was performed on peripheral blood, taken on day 0 of AZD1222 vaccination. The receptor set was obtained from an adult in good health.

The genes are TRBV5-5 and TRBJ1-5, with no clear D. Germline values: CDR1 SGHKS, CDR2 YYEKEE (reference sequence). CDR3 length: 13 residues. Trimming shortened V by 0 bases and J by 2 bases, and 3 bases separated the two germline ends. The CDR3 sequence: CASSLVGNQPQHF. The CDR3 DNA is TGTGCCAGCAGCTTGGTAGGCAATCAGCCCCAGCATTTT.

This clone showed up just once. The chain has TRBV28 and TRBJ1-4, with D possibly TRBD1 on 6 matching bases. Germline V gene sequence: CDR1 MDHEN, CDR2 SYDVKM. The CDR3 totals 13 residues. The V gene lost 7 bases and the J gene lost 3 bases, with 9 bases spanning the gap. This CDR3 reads CASMGGANEKLFF. CDR3 in DNA: TGTGCCAGCATGGGGGGCGCTAATGAAAAACTGTTTTTT.

The chain recombines TRBV19 with TRBJ2-7; 7 bases are a match to TRBD2. Trimming cost V 6 bases and J 4 bases; bases outside gene matches: 6. The germline V gene has CDR1 LNHDA and CDR2 SQIVND (reference sequence). This CDR3 contains 13 residues. CDR3 in amino acids: CASSLAEGYEQYF. The CDR3 DNA follows: TGTGCCAGTAGCCTAGCGGAGGGTTACGAGCAGTACTTC.

The rearrangement uses TRBV3-1 (or the pseudogene TRBV3-2) and TRBJ1-6; 7 positions agree with TRBD1. Unmatched junction bases numbered 6, after V lost 3 bases and J lost 10 bases. The length of the CDR3 is 14 residues. Per germline, CDR1 LGHDT and CDR2 YNNKEL (reference sequence). CDR3 sequence reads: CASSQQGGGSPLHF. DNA of the CDR3: TGTGCCAGCAGCCAGCAGGGGGGGGGATCACCCCTCCACTTT.

The gene calls are TRBV19 and TRBJ1-1; D uncertain. With 3 bases removed from V and 2 bases from J, the gap between germline ends came to 7 bases. Germline assignment: CDR1 LNHDA and CDR2 SQIVND (reference sequence). The length of the CDR3 is 13 residues. The CDR3 here is CASSIGRNTEAFF. The CDR3 DNA is TGTGCCAGTAGTATCGGAAGAAACACTGAAGCTTTCTTT.

This rearrangement joins TRBV28 to TRBJ1-2, with unresolved D. CDR3 size: 14 residues. V gave up 8 bases and J gave up 0 bases, with 13 bases separating them. Germline V gives CDR1 MDHEN, CDR2 SYDVKM. DNA for the CDR3: TGTGCCAGCGTCCGCCCGGGGTCTAACTATGGCTACACCTTC. It specifies CASVRPGSNYGYTF.

About this clone: The sample has other DNA sequences that encode this CDR3 too. The DNA for the CDR3 is TGCGCCAGCAGCTTAGGGGGCTCACCCCTCCACTTT. Protein sequence: CASSLGGSPLHF. The chain recombines TRBV5-1 with TRBJ1-6; 7 bases are a match to TRBD1. CDR1 and CDR2 (germline): SGHRS, YFSETQ. This CDR3 has 12 amino acids. V shed 2 bases and J 10 bases; nucleotides not matched to a gene: 0.

This chain connects TRBV7-9 to TRBJ1-5, with D possibly matching TRBD1 (6 bases). This CDR3 contains 17 residues. From germline, CDR1 is SEHNR and CDR2 FQNEAQ (reference sequence). Trimming took 5 bases from V and 6 from J, leaving 23 bases between them. This CDR3 is CASSLILGGAGGQPQHF. The CDR3 region has the DNA TGTGCCAGCAGCCTTATTCTGGGGGGCGCGGGCGGTCAGCCCCAGCATTTT. The entire variable domain, with the rest obtained from reference TRBV7-9 and TRBJ1-5, is as follows: DTGVSQNPRHKITKRGQNVTFRCDPISEHNRLYWYRQTLGQGPEFLTYFQNEAQLEKSRLLSDRFSAERPKGSFSTLEIQRTEQGDSAMYLCASSLILGGAGGQPQHFGDGTRLSIL.

In this sample, this clone turned up a few times. This chain uses TRBV5-1 with TRBJ1-5, with D possibly being TRBD1 (6 bases). Germline loops: CDR1 SGHRS, CDR2 YFSETQ. The CDR3 totals 16 residues. Trimming shortened V by 4 bases and J by 2 bases, and 16 bases separated the two germline ends. CDR3 sequence reads: CASSQSSGVGNQPQHF. CDR3 sequence (DNA): TGCGCCAGCAGCCAATCCTCAGGGGTGGGCAATCAGCCCCAGCATTTT.

The chain has TRBV7-9 and TRBJ2-3, with D perhaps TRBD2 (5 bases). V dropped 9 bases and J dropped 4 bases, with 11 bases sitting between them. From germline, CDR1 is SEHNR and CDR2 FQNEAQ (reference sequence). This CDR3 comprises 12 residues. CDR3 sequence reads: CASSSGPDTQYF. CDR3 DNA: TGTGCCAGTTCGAGCGGCCCAGATACGCAGTATTTT.

As concerns this clone: Other DNA sequences in the same sample also yield this CDR3. The J gene is TRBJ1-1, the V gene TRBV12-3 or TRBV12-4; D not certain. Trimming cost V 4 bases and J 4 bases, with 10 bases left between them. The CDR3 is made up of 13 amino acids. The CDR3 DNA reads as TGTGCCAGCAGTTCCACCCGAACCACTGAAGCTTTCTTT. Protein: CASSSTRTTEAFF.

The rearrangement uses TRBV29-1 and TRBJ2-3, with D unresolved. Trimming stripped 7 bases from V and 2 bases from J, with 10 bases between. Germline V gene data show CDR1 as SQVTM and CDR2 as ANQGSEA. This CDR3 is 12 amino acids long. The CDR3 region is CSAVAYTDTQYF. The CDR3 nucleotides read TGCAGCGCCGTCGCCTACACAGATACGCAGTATTTT.

This clone was observed once. J is TRBJ2-7 and V is TRBV19; no definite D call. V was cut by 6 bases and J by 0 bases, with 15 bases left in between. The germline V gene encodes CDR1 LNHDA and CDR2 SQIVND (reference sequence). The CDR3 sequence is 15 residues long. The CDR3 bases are TGTGCCAGTAGAATCCGGGCTAGGAGCTCCTACGAGCAGTACTTC. Protein: CASRIRARSSYEQYF. Drawing the rest from reference TRBV19 and TRBJ2-7, the complete variable domain is DGGITQSPKYLFRKEGQNVTLSCEQNLNHDAMYWYRQDPGQGLRLIYYSQIVNDFQKGDIAEGYSVSREKKESFPLTVTSAQKNPTAFYLCASRIRARSSYEQYFGPGTRLTVT.

This chain uses TRBV5-1 with TRBJ1-1, with D maybe TRBD1 (6 bases). This CDR3 spans 15 amino acids. Germline V CDR1 and CDR2: SGHRS, YFSETQ. V lost 4 bases, J lost 1 base, and 14 bases lay in between. Here the CDR3 reads CASSRIGQSNTEAFF. Here the CDR3 DNA reads TGCGCCAGCAGCCGAATTGGACAGTCGAACACTGAAGCTTTCTTT.

The J gene is TRBJ1-3, the V gene TRBV7-9; D is unclear. This CDR3 has 12 residues. Trimming took off 4 bases at V and 6 bases at J, with 7 bases between the two ends. The germline V gene has CDR1 SEHNR and CDR2 FQNEAQ (reference sequence). Written as DNA, the CDR3 is TGTGCCAGCAGCTCCACTGAAAACACCATATATTTT. It encodes CASSSTENTIYF.

This rearrangement joins TRBV19 to TRBJ1-1; maybe TRBD1 (5 bases). Germline V CDR1 and CDR2: LNHDA, SQIVND (reference sequence). This CDR3 is built from 15 residues. The V end was cut by 1 base, the J end by 2 bases, with 11 bases between. Here the CDR3 reads CASSIGGVANTEAFF. The CDR3 bases are TGTGCCAGTAGTATAGGGGGGGTTGCAAACACTGAAGCTTTCTTT.

The J gene is TRBJ2-7, the V gene TRBV19, with TRBD2 identical over 10 bases. CDR3 length: 15 residues. V was pared by 6 bases and J by 3 bases, with 8 bases of the junction left unmatched. CDR1 and CDR2 from the germline V gene are LNHDA and SQIVND (reference sequence). CDR3 nucleotides: TGTGCCAGTAGGACGCACGCTAGCGGGAGCTACGAGCAGTACTTC. It is translated as CASRTHASGSYEQYF.

The chain couples TRBV19 to TRBJ1-2, with a weak D call TRBD1 (6 bases). Germline values: CDR1 LNHDA, CDR2 SQIVND (reference sequence). This CDR3 comprises 14 residues. V dropped 5 bases and J dropped 5 bases, with 15 bases sitting between them. The CDR3 coding sequence is TGTGCCAGTAGTCTTCGGGGGGCGTCTTATGGCTACACCTTC. It encodes CASSLRGASYGYTF.

The gene calls are TRBV4-2 and TRBJ2-7; TRBD1 agrees at 7 bases. Trimming removed 1 base from V and 4 bases from J; junction bases left unmatched: 10. This CDR3 is built from 16 residues. Germline V gene sequence: CDR1 LGHNA, CDR2 YNFKEQ. CDR3 in DNA: TGTGCCAGCAGCCAAGTAGGGGGACAGAGGAATTACGAGCAGTACTTC. It encodes CASSQVGGQRNYEQYF.

The rearrangement joins TRBV5-1 to TRBJ1-6; no reliable D call. The V gene's germline CDR1 is SGHRS and CDR2 YFSETQ. With 7 bases removed from V and 0 bases from J, the gap between germline ends came to 14 bases. This CDR3 has 16 residues. The CDR3, as DNA: TGCGCCAGCCGCCAGGTAGAGAGCTCCTATAATTCACCCCTCCACTTT. Its translation: CASRQVESSYNSPLHF.

The gene calls are TRBV5-6 and TRBJ2-7; tentative D call: TRBD2 (5 bases). Trimming took 6 bases from V and 5 from J, leaving 21 bases between them. Germline values: CDR1 SGHDT, CDR2 YYEEEE. The CDR3 has 15 amino acids. CDR3 sequence (DNA): TGTGCCAGCACCCCCGGGCTATGGGCCGGGAACGAGCAGTACTTC. Protein: CASTPGLWAGNEQYF.

The chain employs TRBV7-8 and TRBJ1-1; D unresolved. The CDR3 is 16 residues long. V was trimmed by 0 bases and J by 3 bases, leaving 14 bases between them. Germline loops: CDR1 SGHVS, CDR2 FQNEAQ. In DNA, the CDR3 is TGTGCCAGCAGCTTAGCAAGCCCGTCTCGGGACACTGAAGCTTTCTTT. It yields the protein CASSLASPSRDTEAFF. The whole variable domain, filled in from reference TRBV7-8 and TRBJ1-1, reads GAGVSQSPRYKVAKRGQDVALRCDPISGHVSLFWYQQALGQGPEFLTYFQNEAQLDKSGLPSDRFFAERPEGSVSTLKIQRTQQEDSAVYLCASSLASPSRDTEAFFGQGTRLTVV.

The chain is built from TRBV10-2 and TRBJ2-7, with unresolved D. In germline, CDR1 is WSHSY, CDR2 SAAADI. CDR3 length: 12 amino acids. V lost 3 bases and J lost 7, with 10 bases in between. CDR3 loop: CASSDPLREQYF. CDR3 DNA: TGCGCCAGCAGTGACCCCCTCAGGGAGCAGTACTTC.